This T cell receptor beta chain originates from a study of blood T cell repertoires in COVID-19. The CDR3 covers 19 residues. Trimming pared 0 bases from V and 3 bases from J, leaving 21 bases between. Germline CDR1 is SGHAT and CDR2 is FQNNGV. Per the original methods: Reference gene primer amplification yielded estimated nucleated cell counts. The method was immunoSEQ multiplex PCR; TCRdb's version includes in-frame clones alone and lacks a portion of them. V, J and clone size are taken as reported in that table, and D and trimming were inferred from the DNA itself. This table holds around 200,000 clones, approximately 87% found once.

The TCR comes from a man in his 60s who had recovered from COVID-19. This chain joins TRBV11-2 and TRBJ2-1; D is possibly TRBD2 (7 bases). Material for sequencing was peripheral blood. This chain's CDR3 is CASSLDSAAQGRVYNEQFF. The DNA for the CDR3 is TGTGCCAGCAGCTTAGATTCGGCGGCCCAGGGGAGGGTCTACAATGAGCAGTTCTTC.